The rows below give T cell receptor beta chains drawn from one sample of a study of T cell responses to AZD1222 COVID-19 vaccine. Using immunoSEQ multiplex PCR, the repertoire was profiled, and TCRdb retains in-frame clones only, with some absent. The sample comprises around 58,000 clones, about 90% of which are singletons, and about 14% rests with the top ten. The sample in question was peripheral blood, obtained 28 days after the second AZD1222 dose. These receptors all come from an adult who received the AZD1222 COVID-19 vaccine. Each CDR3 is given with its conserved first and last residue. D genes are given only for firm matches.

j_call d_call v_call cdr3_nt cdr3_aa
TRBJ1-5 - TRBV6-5 TGTGCCAGCAGGGGTCCGGGCAATCAGCCCCAGCATTTT CASRGPGNQPQHF
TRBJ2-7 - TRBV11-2 TGTGCCAGCAGCCAGACAATTAGGGAGCAGTACTTC CASSQTIREQYF
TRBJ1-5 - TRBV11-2 TGTGCCAGCAGCTTAGGAGGGGGTAATCAGCCCCAGCATTTT CASSLGGGNQPQHF
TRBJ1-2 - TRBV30 TGTGCCTTTTGGGACCGCACCTCCTATGGCTACACCTTC CAFWDRTSYGYTF
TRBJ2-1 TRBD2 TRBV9 TGTGCCAGCAGCGTAGACACTAGCGGGAGGGTCCTGTTCTTC CASSVDTSGRVLFF
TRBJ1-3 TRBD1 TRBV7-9 TGTGCCAGCACCGGGGACAGGGTGGAAGGAAACACCATATATTTT CASTGDRVEGNTIYF
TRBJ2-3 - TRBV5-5 TGTGCCAGCACACTGCGGATCACAGATACGCAGTATTTT CASTLRITDTQYF
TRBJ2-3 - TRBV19 TGTGCCAGTAGTATAGACACAGATACGCAGTATTTT CASSIDTDTQYF
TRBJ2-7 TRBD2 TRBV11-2 TGTGCCAGCAGCTTAGGAAGAAGCGGGAGCTCCTACGAGCAGTACTTC CASSLGRSGSSYEQYF
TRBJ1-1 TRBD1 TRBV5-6 TGTGCCAGCAACCGGGGGGACAGGGGTCGTAAAACTGAAGCTTTCTTT CASNRGDRGRKTEAFF
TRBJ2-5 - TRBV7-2 TGTGCCAGCAGCTTACAGGGTGGGATGGCGGAGACCCAGTACTTC CASSLQGGMAETQYF
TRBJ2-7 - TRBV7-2 TGTGCCAGCAGCTCCGGAGGGGGCTTGCCGTACGAGCAGTACTTC CASSSGGGLPYEQYF
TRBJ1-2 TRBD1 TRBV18 TGTGCCAGCTCTCTACAAGCCGGGACAGCCTATGGCTACACCTTC CASSLQAGTAYGYTF
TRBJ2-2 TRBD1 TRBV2 TGTGCCAGCAGTCCACCGGGACAGGGGGCGACCGGGGAGCTGTTTTTT CASSPPGQGATGELFF
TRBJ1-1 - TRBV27 TGTGCCAGCAGAAGACGAGCAGGGTGGAGCACTGAAGCTTTCTTT CASRRRAGWSTEAFF